What follows are 31 T cell receptor beta chains derived from one specimen sequenced in a study of beta chain features in type 1 diabetes. Findings and caveats of the study: Patients with Type 1 diabetes showed moderately but significantly shorter TCRB CDR3s in all four CD4+ subsets.

Antigens for these TCRs are unknown. Of the isolated RNA, all was reverse transcribed, and so the sequenced material was expressed TCRB transcripts. The table came from immunoSEQ multiplex PCR; TCRdb's copy has only in-frame clones and leaves some out. This sample has 250,000 to 300,000 clones, with about 24% found just once. Sequenced material: naive CD4+ T cells from blood. All receptors come from a woman in her 30s with type 1 diabetes.

J is TRBJ2-3 and V is TRBV30; possible D gene TRBD2, 5 bases. This CDR3 is built from 14 residues. The germline V and J ends were trimmed by 8 bases and 3 bases, with 18 bases remaining between them. Germline V CDR1 and CDR2: GTSNPN, SVGIG (reference sequence). CDR3 sequence: CATERERETDTQYF. In DNA, the CDR3 is TGTGCCACGGAGAGGGAACGGGAAACAGATACGCAGTATTTT.

There are a few counts of this clone. The chain recombines TRBV9 with TRBJ2-3; maybe TRBD2 (6 bases). Germline CDR1 is SGDLS and CDR2 is YYNGEE. V shed 4 bases and J shed 3 bases, with 15 bases lying between them. The CDR3 length is 15 residues. The CDR3 is CASSPRGGATDTQYF. Here the CDR3 DNA reads TGTGCCAGCAGCCCCCGGGGAGGAGCGACAGATACGCAGTATTTT.

This clone was counted a few times. The rearrangement uses TRBV4-1 and TRBJ2-7; 11 bases are shared with TRBD1. The CDR3 runs 14 residues. Losses at the gene ends were 4 bases for V and 2 bases for J; bases not matched to a gene: 1. CDR1 and CDR2 (germline): MGHRA, YSYEKL. CDR3 DNA sequence: TGCGCCAGCAGCCGGGGACAGGGGGCCTACGAGCAGTACTTC. Protein: CASSRGQGAYEQYF.

The chain is built from TRBV9 and TRBJ2-3; TRBD2 matches 7 bases. The J segment lost 4 bases and the V segment lost 2 bases, leaving 4 bases of the junction unmatched. This CDR3 has 14 amino acids. The germline CDR1 and CDR2 sequences are SGDLS and YYNGEE. The CDR3 DNA reads TGTGCCAGCAGCGTCCGGGGAGGGGCAGATACGCAGTATTTT. It is translated as CASSVRGGADTQYF.

The chain uses TRBV9 and TRBJ1-2; D may be TRBD1 (5 bases). Per the germline V gene, CDR1 is SGDLS and CDR2 is YYNGEE. This CDR3 has 14 amino acids. The V and J ends lost 3 bases and 5 bases respectively, with 14 bases between them. DNA for the CDR3: TGTGCCAGCAGCGAGGGTATGACAGCATATGGCTACACCTTC. It translates to CASSEGMTAYGYTF. The full variable domain, rest sourced from reference TRBV9 and TRBJ1-2, is DSGVTQTPKHLITATGQRVTLRCSPRSGDLSVYWYQQSLDQGLQFLIQYYNGEERAKGNILERFSAQQFPDLHSELNLSSLELGDSALYFCASSEGMTAYGYTFGSGTRLTVV.

The chain couples TRBV7-8 to TRBJ2-7, with D perhaps TRBD1 (6 bases). Trimming cost V 5 bases and J 3 bases, with 17 bases left between them. From germline, CDR1 is SGHVS and CDR2 FQNEAQ. CDR3 length: 15 amino acids. CDR3 nucleotide sequence: TGTGCCAGCAGCCGCAAGGGACGGACAGTCTACGAGCAGTACTTC. It codes for CASSRKGRTVYEQYF. Full variable domain (missing parts from reference TRBV7-8 and TRBJ2-7): GAGVSQSPRYKVAKRGQDVALRCDPISGHVSLFWYQQALGQGPEFLTYFQNEAQLDKSGLPSDRFFAERPEGSVSTLKIQRTQQEDSAVYLCASSRKGRTVYEQYFGPGTRLTVT.

This clone has more than one count but fewer than ten. The CDR3, as DNA: TGCGCCAGCAGCCGTCAAAACGGGGACTACGAGCAGTACTTC. Translating gives CASSRQNGDYEQYF. The chain carries TRBV4-1 and TRBJ2-7, with a tentative D call TRBD2 (5 bases). Per the germline V gene, CDR1 is MGHRA and CDR2 is YSYEKL. CDR3 length: 14 amino acids. V lost 4 bases, J lost 3 bases, and 13 bases lay in between.

This clone was detected a few times. The chain carries TRBV7-2 and TRBJ1-2; no definite D call. In germline, CDR1 is SGHTA, CDR2 FQGNSA. Trimming shortened V by 3 bases and J by 4 bases, and 12 bases separated the two germline ends. This CDR3 is 14 amino acids long. CDR3 amino acids: CASSFSGSPYGYTF. The CDR3 DNA follows: TGTGCCAGCAGCTTTAGCGGGTCCCCCTATGGCTACACCTTC.

This clone was seen a few times. This rearrangement joins TRBV28 to TRBJ2-1; 9 nucleotides match TRBD1. J lost 4 bases, V lost 4 bases, and 5 bases had no gene match. This CDR3 comprises 15 residues. Germline V lookup: CDR1 MDHEN, CDR2 SYDVKM. Here the CDR3 reads CASSSLGTGYNEQFF. As DNA, the CDR3 is TGTGCCAGCAGTTCCCTCGGGACAGGGTACAATGAGCAGTTCTTC. Full variable domain (missing parts from reference TRBV28 and TRBJ2-1): DVKVTQSSRYLVKRTGEKVFLECVQDMDHENMFWYRQDPGLGLRLIYFSYDVKMKEKGDIPEGYSVSREKKERFSLILESASTNQTSMYLCASSSLGTGYNEQFFGPGTRLTVL.

This rearrangement joins TRBV30 to TRBJ2-3; no reliable D call. The CDR3 runs to 13 residues. V lost 3 bases to trimming and J lost 3 bases, with 10 bases between them. Germline loops: CDR1 GTSNPN, CDR2 SVGIG (reference sequence). The CDR3 coding sequence is TGTGCCTGGAGGCTGTATCAGACAGATACGCAGTATTTT. Its protein product is CAWRLYQTDTQYF. Supplemented by reference TRBV30 and TRBJ2-3, the full variable domain reads SQTIHQWPATLVQPVGSPLSLECTVEGTSNPNLYWYRQAAGRGLQLLFYSVGIGQISSEVPQNLSASRPQDRQFILSSKKLLLSDSGFYLCAWRLYQTDTQYFGPGTRLTVL.

This clone was observed a handful of times. The V and J genes are TRBV28 and TRBJ1-1; 7 nucleotides match TRBD1. CDR3 length: 13 residues. Unmatched junction bases numbered 9, after V lost 8 bases and J lost 6 bases. Germline V gene sequence: CDR1 MDHEN, CDR2 SYDVKM. CDR3 nucleotides: TGTGCCAGCTGGGACAGCCGTTCACCTGAAGCTTTCTTT. Translation gives CASWDSRSPEAFF.

The chain employs TRBV11-2 and TRBJ2-1, with D tentatively TRBD1 (6 bases). In germline, CDR1 is SGHAT, CDR2 FQNNGV. Trimming took 4 bases from V and 4 from J, leaving 14 bases between them. The CDR3 sequence is 15 residues long. The CDR3, as DNA: TGTGCCAGCAGCTCCCTTGGGGGCGTGTACAATGAGCAGTTCTTC. It specifies CASSSLGGVYNEQFF.

This chain connects TRBV30 to TRBJ1-5; a possible D gene is TRBD1 (6 bases). V dropped 2 bases and J dropped 5 bases, with 16 bases sitting between them. The CDR3 runs 15 residues. Germline V gene lookup returns CDR1 GTSNPN and CDR2 SVGIG (reference sequence). The DNA for the CDR3 is TGTGCCTGGAGTTACAAACAGGGTGGGTATCAGCCCCAGCATTTT. Protein sequence: CAWSYKQGGYQPQHF.

This clone has only a few counts. V and J are TRBV23-1 and TRBJ2-5, with TRBD1 matching 7 bases. TRBV23-1 is known as an ORF, though its function is uncertain. CDR3 size: 16 residues. V was pared by 8 bases and J by 2 bases, with 14 bases of the junction left unmatched. The DNA for the CDR3 is TGCGCCAGCCCCCACCTTGAGAGACAGGGACAAGAGACCCAGTACTTC. Translation: CASPHLERQGQETQYF.

This clone was counted between two and nine times. The chain carries TRBV7-2 and TRBJ2-1; 10 bases are shared with TRBD2. CDR3 length equals 13 residues. CDR1 is SGHTA, CDR2 FQGNSA, per germline. With V trimmed by 8 bases and J by 7 bases, 5 bases remained unmatched. CDR3 coding DNA: TGTGCCAGCGGGCTAGCGGGAGTTAATGAGCAGTTCTTC. Translated: CASGLAGVNEQFF. Complete variable domain (other parts from reference TRBV7-2 and TRBJ2-1): GAGVSQSPSNKVTEKGKDVELRCDPISGHTALYWYRQSLGQGLEFLIYFQGNSAPDKSGLPSDRFSAERTGGSVSTLTIQRTQQEDSAVYLCASGLAGVNEQFFGPGTRLTVL.

J is TRBJ1-5 and V is TRBV4-1; tentatively, D is TRBD1 (5 bases). The V end lost 0 bases, the J end lost 7 bases, and 7 bases lay between the germline ends. Germline lookup yields CDR1 MGHRA and CDR2 YSYEKL. This CDR3 is 13 amino acids long. As DNA, the CDR3 is TGCGCCAGCAGCCAAGACAGGGCCCAGCCCCAGCATTTT. It translates to CASSQDRAQPQHF.

This chain links TRBV30 with TRBJ1-1, with a tentative D call TRBD1 (5 bases). CDR3 length: 12 amino acids. Per germline, CDR1 GTSNPN and CDR2 SVGIG (reference sequence). The CDR3 protein is CVWRGGLTEAFF. The CDR3 DNA follows: TGTGTTTGGAGGGGAGGTTTGACTGAAGCTTTCTTT. Using reference TRBV30 and TRBJ1-1 for the parts outside the CDR3, the full variable domain is SQTIHQWPATLVQPVGSPLSLECTVEGTSNPNLYWYRQAAGRGLQLLFYSVGIGQISSEVPQNLSASRPQDRQFILSSKKLLLSDSGFYLCVWRGGLTEAFFGQGTRLTVV.

A single count supports this clone. The chain uses TRBV19 and TRBJ2-7, with a tentative D call TRBD2 (6 bases). The CDR3 sequence is 17 residues long. V dropped 2 bases and J dropped 0 bases, with 17 bases sitting between them. Germline assignment: CDR1 LNHDA and CDR2 SQIVND (reference sequence). The CDR3 nucleotides are TGTGCCAGTAGTATATTCTGGGGGGAGACACACTCCTACGAGCAGTACTTC. Translated, it gives CASSIFWGETHSYEQYF. The complete variable domain, with remaining parts taken from reference TRBV19 and TRBJ2-7, reads DGGITQSPKYLFRKEGQNVTLSCEQNLNHDAMYWYRQDPGQGLRLIYYSQIVNDFQKGDIAEGYSVSREKKESFPLTVTSAQKNPTAFYLCASSIFWGETHSYEQYFGPGTRLTVT.

The V gene is TRBV30, the J gene TRBJ2-5, with 9 bases fitting TRBD2. Germline loops: CDR1 GTSNPN, CDR2 SVGIG (reference sequence). The CDR3 has 16 amino acids. Germline trimming cut 0 bases from V and 6 bases from J; bases unmatched to any gene: 11. CDR3 in amino acids: CAWSVTWREGIKTQYF. The CDR3 DNA sequence: TGTGCCTGGAGTGTTACGTGGCGGGAGGGCATTAAGACCCAGTACTTC.

This clone was picked up a small number of times. V gene TRBV5-1 combines with J gene TRBJ1-4, with 9 bases lining up with TRBD1. Germline trimming cut 4 bases from V and 7 bases from J; bases unmatched to any gene: 5. Germline CDR1 is SGHRS and CDR2 is YFSETQ. The CDR3 length is 14 residues. CDR3 loop: CASSEGQGGEKLFF. The CDR3 DNA reads as TGCGCCAGCAGCGAGGGACAGGGTGGTGAAAAACTGTTTTTT. Drawing the rest from reference TRBV5-1 and TRBJ1-4, the complete variable domain is KAGVTQTPRYLIKTRGQQVTLSCSPISGHRSVSWYQQTPGQGLQFLFEYFSETQRNKGNFPGRFSGRQFSNSRSEMNVSTLELGDSALYLCASSEGQGGEKLFFGSGTQLSVL.

This clone was found a few times. This chain uses TRBV4-1 with TRBJ1-5; a possible D gene is TRBD1 (6 bases). The CDR3 length is 13 residues. V gave up 4 bases and J gave up 5 bases, with 9 bases separating them. Germline V gene data show CDR1 as MGHRA and CDR2 as YSYEKL. The CDR3 here is CASSRQEDQPQHF. In DNA form, the CDR3 reads TGCGCCAGCAGCCGACAGGAGGATCAGCCCCAGCATTTT.

This clone was counted between two and nine times. The chain employs TRBV18 and TRBJ1-1; D perhaps matches TRBD1 (6 bases). The CDR3 consists of 14 residues. Trimming left V 5 bases short and J 5 bases short, with 15 bases between. The germline gives CDR1 KGHSH, CDR2 LQKENI. The CDR3 sequence: CASSDTGKGTEAFF. The CDR3 DNA reads as TGTGCCAGCTCAGATACAGGGAAAGGAACTGAAGCTTTCTTT.

The rearrangement joins TRBV7-2 to TRBJ2-3; TRBD2 might be the D (5 bases). The CDR3 extends over 13 amino acids. CDR1 and CDR2 from the germline V gene are SGHTA and FQGNSA. V lost 2 bases, J lost 5 bases, and 8 bases lay in between. The CDR3 nucleotides read TGTGCCAGCAGCTTACTGGGAGTAGATACGCAGTATTTT. It is translated as CASSLLGVDTQYF.

The J gene is TRBJ2-5, the V gene TRBV18; unclear D gene. The CDR3 sequence is 14 residues long. Germline-derived CDR1 and CDR2 are KGHSH and LQKENI. The V end was cut by 4 bases, the J end by 5 bases, with 14 bases between. DNA of the CDR3: TGTGCCAGCTCACGAACCAGGCTTGGGGAGACCCAGTACTTC. It yields the protein CASSRTRLGETQYF.

The J gene is TRBJ2-7, the V gene TRBV11-2, with 7 bases lining up with TRBD2. Per the germline V gene, CDR1 is SGHAT and CDR2 is FQNNGV. The length of the CDR3 is 15 residues. The trim removed 3 bases at V and 3 bases at J, leaving 8 bases unmatched. Here the CDR3 DNA reads TGTGCCAGCAGCTTGGCTAGCGGACACATCTACGAGCAGTACTTC. The encoded protein is CASSLASGHIYEQYF.

This clone occurred a few times. V is TRBV2 and J is TRBJ1-5; a weak D match, TRBD1 (6 bases). This CDR3 contains 12 residues. Germline V CDR1 and CDR2: SNHLY, FYNNEI. The V gene lost 8 bases and the J gene lost 3 bases, with 8 bases spanning the gap. DNA of the CDR3: TGTGCCAGCGGACAGCACAATCAGCCCCAGCATTTT. It encodes CASGQHNQPQHF.

This clone was counted between two and nine times. CDR3 coding DNA: TGCGCCAGCAGGAGAGGGGGCGGGACAGATACGCAGTATTTT. Encoded protein: CASRRGGGTDTQYF. The chain joins TRBV4-1 to TRBJ2-3; 7 nucleotides match TRBD1. V lost 6 bases and J lost 3; bases outside the gene matches: 6. This CDR3 region has 14 residues. The germline gives CDR1 MGHRA, CDR2 YSYEKL.

The CDR3 sequence: CASSVGGYSGNTIYF. CDR3 bases: TGTGCCAGCAGCGTAGGGGGCTACTCTGGAAACACCATATATTTT. This chain links TRBV9 with TRBJ1-3; D possibly corresponds to TRBD1 (5 bases). V dropped 0 bases and J dropped 0 bases, with 7 bases sitting between them. This CDR3 contains 15 residues. Germline V gene data show CDR1 as SGDLS and CDR2 as YYNGEE.

The CDR3 DNA is TGCGCCAGCAGTCAATCTTTCGGGAAGACCCAGTACTTC. Amino acid sequence: CASSQSFGKTQYF. V gene TRBV23-1 combines with J gene TRBJ2-5; a possible D gene is TRBD2 (5 bases). TRBV23-1 carries the ORF label, with uncertain function. The CDR3 loop spans 13 amino acids. The V gene lost 0 bases and the J gene lost 6 bases, with 8 bases spanning the gap.

This clone came up a few times. Other DNA sequences from this sample encode an identical CDR3 as well. The chain couples TRBV5-1 to TRBJ2-5, with D uncertain. CDR3 length: 13 amino acids. Germline V gene lookup returns CDR1 SGHRS and CDR2 YFSETQ. V lost 0 bases to trimming and J lost 2 bases, with 5 bases between them. CDR3 in amino acids: CASSLGQQETQYF. The DNA for the CDR3 is TGCGCCAGCAGCTTGGGGCAGCAAGAGACCCAGTACTTC.

The chain is built from TRBV5-1 and TRBJ1-1, with D unresolved. The V gene lost 3 bases and the J gene lost 5 bases, with 20 bases spanning the gap. The germline V gene has CDR1 SGHRS and CDR2 YFSETQ. The CDR3 has 16 residues. The CDR3 loop is CASSSSVRGGGTEAFF. CDR3 in DNA: TGCGCCAGCAGCTCATCCGTCCGGGGAGGCGGTACTGAAGCTTTCTTT.